This T cell receptor (beta chain) came from a study of blood T cell repertoires in COVID-19. Study-level background: PBMCs, B-cell-depleted T cells, or T cells were the source of the cDNA or gDNA that made up the material.

V shed 2 bases, J shed 12 bases, and the junction held 7 bases outside the gene matches. The length of the CDR3 is 13 residues. Germline CDR1 is SEHNR and CDR2 is FQNEAQ (reference sequence). Method: immunoSEQ multiplex PCR; TCRdb's copy keeps in-frame clones and lacks some. The table records about 300,000 clones, 70% to 90% of them present only once. This receptor was obtained from a woman between 45 and 60 years old with COVID-19, enrolled during active disease. Sequencing was performed on peripheral blood. V gene TRBV7-9 combines with J gene TRBJ2-1, with TRBD2 identical over 7 bases. CDR3: CASSLTSDPVQFF. The CDR3 nucleotides read TGTGCCAGCAGCTTAACTAGCGATCCCGTGCAGTTCTTC.